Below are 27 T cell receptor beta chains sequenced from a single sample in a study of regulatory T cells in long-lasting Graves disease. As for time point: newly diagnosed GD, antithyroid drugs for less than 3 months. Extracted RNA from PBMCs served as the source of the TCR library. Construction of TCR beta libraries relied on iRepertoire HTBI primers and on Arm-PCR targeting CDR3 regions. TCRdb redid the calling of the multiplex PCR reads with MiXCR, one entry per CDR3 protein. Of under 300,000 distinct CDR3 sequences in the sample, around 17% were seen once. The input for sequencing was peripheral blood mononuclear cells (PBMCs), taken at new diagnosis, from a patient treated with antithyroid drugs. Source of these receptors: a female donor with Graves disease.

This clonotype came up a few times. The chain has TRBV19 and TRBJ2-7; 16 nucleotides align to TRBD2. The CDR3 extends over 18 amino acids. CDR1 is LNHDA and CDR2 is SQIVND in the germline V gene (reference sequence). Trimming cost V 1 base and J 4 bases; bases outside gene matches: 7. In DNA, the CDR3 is TGTGCCAGTAGTATAGTCGGGACTAGCGGGAGGGCCGGGTACGAGCAGTACTTC. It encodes CASSIVGTSGRAGYEQYF.

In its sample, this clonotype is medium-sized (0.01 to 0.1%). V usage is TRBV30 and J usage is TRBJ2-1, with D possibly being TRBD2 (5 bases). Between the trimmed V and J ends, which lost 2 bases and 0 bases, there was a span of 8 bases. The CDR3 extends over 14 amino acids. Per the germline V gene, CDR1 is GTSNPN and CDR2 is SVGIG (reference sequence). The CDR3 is CAWSRGSSYNEQFF. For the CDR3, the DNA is TGTGCCTGGAGTAGAGGGAGCTCCTACAATGAGCAGTTCTTC.

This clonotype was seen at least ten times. This chain's CDR3 is CASSWGRSGNTIYF. CDR3 in DNA: TGTGCCAGCAGTTGGGGACGCTCTGGAAACACCATATATTTT. The chain combines TRBV6-5 with TRBJ1-3; D is perhaps TRBD1 (5 bases). The CDR3 is made up of 14 amino acids. The V end lost 4 bases, the J end lost 0 bases, and 7 bases lay between the germline ends. Germline V gives CDR1 MNHEY, CDR2 SVGAGI.

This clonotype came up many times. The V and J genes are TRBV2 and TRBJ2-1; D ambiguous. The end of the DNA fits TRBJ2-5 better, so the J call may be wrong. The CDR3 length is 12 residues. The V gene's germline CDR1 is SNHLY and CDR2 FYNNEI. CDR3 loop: CASDGPEETQYF. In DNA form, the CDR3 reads TGTGCCAGCGACGGCCCAGAGGAGACCCAGTACTTC.

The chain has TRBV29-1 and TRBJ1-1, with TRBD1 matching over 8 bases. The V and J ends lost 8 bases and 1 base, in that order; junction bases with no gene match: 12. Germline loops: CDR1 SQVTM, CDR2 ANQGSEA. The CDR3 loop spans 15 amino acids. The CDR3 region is CSLSAGGAGNTEAFF. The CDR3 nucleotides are TGCAGCTTATCGGCAGGGGGCGCGGGGAACACTGAAGCTTTCTTT.

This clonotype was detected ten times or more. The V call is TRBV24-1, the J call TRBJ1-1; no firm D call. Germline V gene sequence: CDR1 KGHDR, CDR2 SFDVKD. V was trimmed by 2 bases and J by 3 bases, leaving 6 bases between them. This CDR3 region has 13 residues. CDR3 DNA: TGTGCCACCAGTGATTCGTCGGACACTGAAGCTTTCTTT. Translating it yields CATSDSSDTEAFF.

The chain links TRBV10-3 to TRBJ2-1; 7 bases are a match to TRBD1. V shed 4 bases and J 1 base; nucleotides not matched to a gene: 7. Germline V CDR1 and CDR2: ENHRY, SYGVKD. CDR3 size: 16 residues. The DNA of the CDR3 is TGTGCCATCAGTGGGGGACAGCTAAAGTCCTACAATGAGCAGTTCTTC. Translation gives CAISGGQLKSYNEQFF.

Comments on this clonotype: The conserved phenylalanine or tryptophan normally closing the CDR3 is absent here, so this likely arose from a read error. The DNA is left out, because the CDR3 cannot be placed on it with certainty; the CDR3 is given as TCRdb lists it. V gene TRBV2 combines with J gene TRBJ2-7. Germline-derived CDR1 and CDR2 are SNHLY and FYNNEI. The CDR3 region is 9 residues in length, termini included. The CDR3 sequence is CASSERRQL.

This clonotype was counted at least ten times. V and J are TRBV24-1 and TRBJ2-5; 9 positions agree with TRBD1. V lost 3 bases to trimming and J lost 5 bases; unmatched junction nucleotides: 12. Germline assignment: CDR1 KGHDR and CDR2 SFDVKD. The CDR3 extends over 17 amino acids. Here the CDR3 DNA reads TGTGCCACCAGTGATACGACCCGGGACAGGGTTTTTGAGACCCAGTACTTC. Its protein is CATSDTTRDRVFETQYF.

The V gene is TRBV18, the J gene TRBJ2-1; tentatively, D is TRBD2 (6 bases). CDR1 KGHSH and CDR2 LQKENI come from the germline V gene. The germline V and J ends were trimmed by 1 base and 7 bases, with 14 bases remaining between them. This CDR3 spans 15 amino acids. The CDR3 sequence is CASSPRGVGENEQFF. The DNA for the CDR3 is TGTGCCAGCTCACCACGGGGGGTAGGCGAGAATGAGCAGTTCTTC.

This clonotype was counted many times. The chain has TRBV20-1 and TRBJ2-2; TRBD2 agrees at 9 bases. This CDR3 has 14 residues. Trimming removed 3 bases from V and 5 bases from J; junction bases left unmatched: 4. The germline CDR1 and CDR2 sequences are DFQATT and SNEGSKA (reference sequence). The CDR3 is CSARAGGRTGELFF. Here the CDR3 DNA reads TGCAGTGCTAGGGCGGGAGGGCGAACCGGGGAGCTGTTTTTT.

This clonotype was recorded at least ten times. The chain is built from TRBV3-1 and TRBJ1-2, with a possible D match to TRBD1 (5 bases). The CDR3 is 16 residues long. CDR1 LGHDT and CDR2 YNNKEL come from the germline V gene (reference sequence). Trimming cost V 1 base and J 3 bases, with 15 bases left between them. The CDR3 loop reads CASSQGGARADYGYTF. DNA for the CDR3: TGTGCCAGCAGCCAAGGGGGCGCCCGGGCCGACTATGGCTACACCTTC.

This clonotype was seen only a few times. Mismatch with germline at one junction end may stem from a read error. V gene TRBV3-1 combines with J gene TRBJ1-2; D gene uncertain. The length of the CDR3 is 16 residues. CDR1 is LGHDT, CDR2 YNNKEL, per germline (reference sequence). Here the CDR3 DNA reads TGTGCCAGCAGCCAAGTTGCAGGCCTAGCTAACTATGGCCACACCTTC. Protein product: CASSQVAGLANYGHTF.

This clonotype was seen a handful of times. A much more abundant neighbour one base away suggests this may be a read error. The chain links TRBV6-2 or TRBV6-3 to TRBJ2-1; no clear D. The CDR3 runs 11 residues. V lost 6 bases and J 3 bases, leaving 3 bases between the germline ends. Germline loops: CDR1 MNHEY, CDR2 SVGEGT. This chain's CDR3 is CASRNYNEQFF. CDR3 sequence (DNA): TGTGCCAGCAGAAACTACAATGAGCAGTTCTTC.

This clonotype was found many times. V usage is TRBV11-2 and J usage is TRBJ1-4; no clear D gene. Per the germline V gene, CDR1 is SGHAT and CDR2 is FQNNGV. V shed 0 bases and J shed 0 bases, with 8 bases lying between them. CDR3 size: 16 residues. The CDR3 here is CASSLDWRATNEKLFF. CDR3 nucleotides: TGTGCCAGCAGCTTAGATTGGAGAGCAACTAATGAAAAACTGTTTTTT.

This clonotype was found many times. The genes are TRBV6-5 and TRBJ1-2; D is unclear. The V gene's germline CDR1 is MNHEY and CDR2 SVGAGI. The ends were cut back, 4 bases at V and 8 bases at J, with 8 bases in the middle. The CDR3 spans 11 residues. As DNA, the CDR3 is TGTGCCAGCAGTTGGGGTGAAGGCTACACCTTC. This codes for CASSWGEGYTF.

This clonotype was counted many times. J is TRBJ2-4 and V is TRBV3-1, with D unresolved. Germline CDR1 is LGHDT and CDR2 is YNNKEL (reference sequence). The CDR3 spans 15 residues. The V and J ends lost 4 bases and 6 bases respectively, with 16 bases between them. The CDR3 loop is CASSPGPGLGNIQYF. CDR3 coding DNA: TGTGCCAGCAGCCCCGGACCTGGTCTGGGAAACATTCAGTACTTC.

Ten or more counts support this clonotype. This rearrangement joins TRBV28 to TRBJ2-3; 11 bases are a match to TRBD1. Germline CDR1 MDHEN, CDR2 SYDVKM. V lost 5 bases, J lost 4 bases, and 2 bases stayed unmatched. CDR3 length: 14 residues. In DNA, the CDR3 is TGTGCCAGCAGTCGGACAGGGGGCGCAGATACGCAGTATTTT. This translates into CASSRTGGADTQYF.

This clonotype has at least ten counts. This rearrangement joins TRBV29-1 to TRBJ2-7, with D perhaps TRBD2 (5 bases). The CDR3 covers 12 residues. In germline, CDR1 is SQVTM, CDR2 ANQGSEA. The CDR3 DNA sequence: TGCAGTGTGGGAGACACCCTTTACGAGCAGTACTTC. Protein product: CSVGDTLYEQYF.

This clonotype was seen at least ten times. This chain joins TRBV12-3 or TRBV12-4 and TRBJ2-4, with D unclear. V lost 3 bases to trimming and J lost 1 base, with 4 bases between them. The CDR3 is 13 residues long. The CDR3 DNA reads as TGTGCCAGCAGTTTCGGTGCCAAAAACATTCAGTACTTC. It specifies CASSFGAKNIQYF.

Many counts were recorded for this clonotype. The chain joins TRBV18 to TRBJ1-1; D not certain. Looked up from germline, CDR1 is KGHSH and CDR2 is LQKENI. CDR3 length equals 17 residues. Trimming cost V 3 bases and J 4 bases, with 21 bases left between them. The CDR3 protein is CASSPDPLRLKGTEAFF. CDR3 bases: TGTGCCAGCTCACCTGACCCGCTTCGATTGAAGGGCACTGAAGCTTTCTTT.

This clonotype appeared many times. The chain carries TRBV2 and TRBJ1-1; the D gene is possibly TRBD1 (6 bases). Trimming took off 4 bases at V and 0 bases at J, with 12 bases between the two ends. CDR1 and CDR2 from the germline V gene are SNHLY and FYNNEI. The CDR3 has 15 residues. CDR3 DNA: TGTGCCAGCAGTGCTAGGGGACACCTGAACACTGAAGCTTTCTTT. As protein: CASSARGHLNTEAFF.

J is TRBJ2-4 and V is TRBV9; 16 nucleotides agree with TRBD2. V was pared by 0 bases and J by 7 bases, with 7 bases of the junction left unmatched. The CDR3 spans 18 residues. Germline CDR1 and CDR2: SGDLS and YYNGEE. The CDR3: CASSVEGTSGRAGNIQYF. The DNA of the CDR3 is TGTGCCAGCAGCGTAGAGGGGACTAGCGGGAGGGCCGGGAACATTCAGTACTTC.

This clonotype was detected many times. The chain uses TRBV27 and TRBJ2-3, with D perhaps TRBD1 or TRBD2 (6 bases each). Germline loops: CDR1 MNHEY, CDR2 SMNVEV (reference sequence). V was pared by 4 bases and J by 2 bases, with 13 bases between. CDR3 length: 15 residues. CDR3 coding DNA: TGTGCCAGCAGTTCCGGGGGCCCCTTCACAGATACGCAGTATTTT. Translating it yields CASSSGGPFTDTQYF.

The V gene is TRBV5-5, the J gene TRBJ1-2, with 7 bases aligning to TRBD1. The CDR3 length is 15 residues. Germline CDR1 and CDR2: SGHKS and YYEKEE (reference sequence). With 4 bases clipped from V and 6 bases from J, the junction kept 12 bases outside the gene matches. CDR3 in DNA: TGTGCCAGCAGCCTCATGACAGGGCGCTGGGATGGCTACACCTTC. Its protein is CASSLMTGRWDGYTF.

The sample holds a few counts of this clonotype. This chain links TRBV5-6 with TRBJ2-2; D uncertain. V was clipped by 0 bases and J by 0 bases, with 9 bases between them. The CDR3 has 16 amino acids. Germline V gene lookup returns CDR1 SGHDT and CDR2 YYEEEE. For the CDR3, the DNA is TGTGCCAGCAGCTTGGAGTTAACCTCGAACACCGGGGAGCTGTTTTTT. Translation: CASSLELTSNTGELFF. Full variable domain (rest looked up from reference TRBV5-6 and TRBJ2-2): DAGVTQSPTHLIKTRGQQVTLRCSPKSGHDTVSWYQQALGQGPQFIFQYYEEEERQRGNFPDRFSGHQFPNYSSELNVNALLLGDSALYLCASSLELTSNTGELFFGEGSRLTVL.

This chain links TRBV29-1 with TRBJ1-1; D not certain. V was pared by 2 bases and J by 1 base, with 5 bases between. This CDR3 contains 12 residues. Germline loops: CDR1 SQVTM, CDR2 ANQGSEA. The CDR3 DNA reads TGCAGCGTTGAACTGGAGAACACTGAAGCTTTCTTT. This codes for CSVELENTEAFF.